Presented here are 22 T cell receptor beta chains from one specimen sequenced in a study of T cells in Graves' hyperthyroidism and ophthalmopathy. Amplified regions were TCR beta CDR3 sequences from RNA transcripts. Using the HTBI primer set, a first-round RT-PCR was run on the TCR CDR3. TCRdb redid the calling of the multiplex PCR reads with MiXCR, one entry per CDR3 protein. The table shows more than 75,000 distinct CDR3 sequences, with about 51% occurring only once. The specimen was blood. The receptors derive from a middle-aged woman with Graves' hyperthyroidism.

This sequence joins TRBV20-1 and TRBJ2-2, with D possibly TRBD2 on 5 matching bases. Per the germline V gene, CDR1 is DFQATT and CDR2 is SNEGSKA (reference sequence). Trimming removed 1 base from V and 4 bases from J, with 16 bases in between. CDR3 size: 16 residues. The CDR3 coding sequence is TGCAGTGCTAGAGGTCAAGGGCTAGGAGGCACCGGGGAGCTGTTTTTT. Its translation: CSARGQGLGGTGELFF.

In this sample, this clonotype turned up many times. This chain links TRBV7-3 with TRBJ1-1; maybe TRBD1 (5 bases). Germline V gene lookup returns CDR1 SGHTA and CDR2 FQGTGA. This CDR3 region has 13 residues. Trimming cost V 4 bases and J 1 base, with 7 bases left between them. CDR3 sequence: CASSYTGNTEAFF. CDR3 nucleotide sequence: TGTGCCAGCAGCTACACAGGGAACACTGAAGCTTTCTTT. The entire variable domain, with the rest obtained from reference TRBV7-3 and TRBJ1-1, is as follows: GAGVSQTPSNKVTEKGKYVELRCDPISGHTALYWYRQSLGQGPEFLIYFQGTGAADDSGLPNDRFFAVRPEGSVSTLKIQRTERGDSAVYLCASSYTGNTEAFFGQGTRLTVV.

This CDR3 is CASSRTGVYDTQYF. In DNA, the CDR3 is TGTGCCAGCAGTAGGACAGGAGTTTACGATACGCAGTATTTT. J is TRBJ2-3 and V is TRBV2, with 7 bases identical to TRBD1. With 5 bases clipped from V and 6 bases from J, the junction kept 8 bases outside the gene matches. Germline lookup yields CDR1 SNHLY and CDR2 FYNNEI. The CDR3 runs to 14 residues.

A note on this clonotype: Mismatch with germline at one junction end may stem from a read error. The chain joins TRBV7-9 to TRBJ1-1; 8 bases fit TRBD1. The CDR3 consists of 12 residues. Germline V gene lookup returns CDR1 SEHNR and CDR2 FQNEAQ (reference sequence). CDR3 protein: CATSLGDRMVFF. CDR3 sequence (DNA): TGTGCCACCAGCTTAGGGGACAGGATGGTTTTCTTT. Drawing the rest from reference TRBV7-9 and TRBJ1-1, the complete variable domain is DTGVSQNPRHKITKRGQNVTFRCDPISEHNRLYWYRQTLGQGPEFLTYFQNEAQLEKSRLLSDRFSAERPKGSFSTLEIQRTEQGDSAMYLCATSLGDRMVFFGQGTRLTVV.

This clonotype was seen repeatedly, ten times or more. The gene calls are TRBV20-1 and TRBJ2-7; 7 bases agree with TRBD1. In germline, CDR1 is DFQATT, CDR2 SNEGSKA (reference sequence). The CDR3 length is 15 residues. After removal of 1 base from V and 0 bases from J, the junction contained 6 bases not matched to a gene. The CDR3 is CSARGRTGSSYEQYF. The CDR3 DNA sequence: TGCAGTGCTAGAGGAAGGACAGGTAGCTCCTACGAGCAGTACTTC.

The rearrangement uses TRBV19 and TRBJ1-2; 10 nucleotides match TRBD1. The CDR3 runs to 13 residues. The V gene's germline CDR1 is LNHDA and CDR2 SQIVND (reference sequence). V lost 5 bases, J lost 8 bases, and 5 bases stayed unmatched. In nucleotides, the CDR3 is TGTGCCAGTAGTGTCGGGACAGGGGAGGGCTACACCTTC. It yields the protein CASSVGTGEGYTF.

This clonotype was counted many times. The V call is TRBV7-2, the J call TRBJ1-1; no definite D call. This CDR3 spans 13 amino acids. Trimming shortened V by 6 bases and J by 1 base, and 9 bases separated the two germline ends. From germline, CDR1 is SGHTA and CDR2 FQGNSA. The CDR3 DNA reads as TGTGCCAGCAGTCTTGCCTGGAACACTGAAGCTTTCTTT. The encoded protein is CASSLAWNTEAFF. Using reference TRBV7-2 and TRBJ1-1 for the parts outside the CDR3, the full variable domain is GAGVSQSPSNKVTEKGKDVELRCDPISGHTALYWYRQSLGQGLEFLIYFQGNSAPDKSGLPSDRFSAERTGGSVSTLTIQRTQQEDSAVYLCASSLAWNTEAFFGQGTRLTVV.

This clonotype was seen at least ten times. The chain links TRBV7-3 to TRBJ1-1; TRBD1 agrees at 9 bases. The V and J ends lost 5 bases and 3 bases, in that order; junction bases with no gene match: 7. The CDR3 sequence is 15 residues long. Per germline, CDR1 SGHTA and CDR2 FQGTGA. This chain's CDR3 is CASSPDRGVDTEAFF. For the CDR3, the DNA is TGTGCCAGCAGCCCTGACAGGGGGGTGGACACTGAAGCTTTCTTT.

This clonotype was seen only once. This sequence joins TRBV29-1 and TRBJ2-7; the D call may be TRBD1 or TRBD2 (6 bases each). Between the trimmed V and J ends, which lost 8 bases and 7 bases, there was a span of 24 bases. The CDR3 consists of 14 residues. Per germline, CDR1 SQVTM and CDR2 ANQGSEA. Here the CDR3 DNA reads TGCAGCTTGGTTCAGGGGTCAAGACTAGAAGAGCAGTACTTC. Encoded protein: CSLVQGSRLEEQYF.

This clonotype was seen at least ten times. The chain joins TRBV7-3 to TRBJ1-1; 7 nucleotides line up with TRBD1. The CDR3 contains 13 residues. The J segment lost 6 bases and the V segment lost 4 bases, leaving 5 bases of the junction unmatched. Germline loops: CDR1 SGHTA, CDR2 FQGTGA. The CDR3 DNA reads TGTGCCAGCAGCTCTACCGGGACAGCTGAAGCTTTCTTT. The encoded protein is CASSSTGTAEAFF. The full variable domain, its missing parts supplied by reference TRBV7-3 and TRBJ1-1, is GAGVSQTPSNKVTEKGKYVELRCDPISGHTALYWYRQSLGQGPEFLIYFQGTGAADDSGLPNDRFFAVRPEGSVSTLKIQRTERGDSAVYLCASSSTGTAEAFFGQGTRLTVV.

This clonotype was recorded at least ten times. The gene calls are TRBV10-2 and TRBJ2-7, with 7 bases aligning to TRBD1. The ends lost 5 bases at V and 1 base at J; junction bases unmatched: 5. The CDR3 has 14 residues. CDR1 is WSHSY and CDR2 is SAAADI in the germline V gene. CDR3 DNA sequence: TGCGCCAGCAGTCCATTACAGGGGTCCTACGAGCAGTACTTC. Translation gives CASSPLQGSYEQYF.

This chain connects TRBV24-1 to TRBJ2-7, with a weak D call TRBD1 (6 bases). Germline-derived CDR1 and CDR2 are KGHDR and SFDVKD. This CDR3 comprises 15 residues. Trimming shortened V by 4 bases and J by 4 bases, and 16 bases separated the two germline ends. The CDR3 is CATSDATGNQYEQYF. In DNA, the CDR3 is TGTGCCACCAGTGACGCCACAGGGAATCAGTACGAGCAGTACTTC.

Many counts were recorded for this clonotype. V gene TRBV20-1 combines with J gene TRBJ2-3, with a possible D match to TRBD1 (5 bases). The CDR3 extends over 14 amino acids. The germline V and J ends were trimmed by 5 bases and 6 bases, with 18 bases remaining between them. CDR1 and CDR2 (germline): DFQATT, SNEGSKA (reference sequence). CDR3 sequence reads: CSALQDSFGDTQYF. The CDR3 DNA follows: TGCAGTGCTCTACAGGATAGCTTTGGTGATACGCAGTATTTT.

This clonotype was recorded many times. This rearrangement joins TRBV12-3 or TRBV12-4 to TRBJ2-7; possibly TRBD2 for D (6 bases). The ends were cut back, 3 bases at V and 0 bases at J, with 12 bases in the middle. The CDR3 totals 15 residues. CDR3 loop: CASSFERASSYEQYF. CDR3 DNA sequence: TGTGCCAGCAGTTTTGAGCGGGCTAGCTCCTACGAGCAGTACTTC.

The chain is built from TRBV14 and TRBJ2-7, with D perhaps TRBD2 (6 bases). Germline assignment: CDR1 SGHDN and CDR2 FVKESK. V lost 4 bases to trimming and J lost 2 bases, with 12 bases between them. The length of the CDR3 is 14 residues. The CDR3 nucleotides are TGTGCCAGCAGCCGGCCACTAGCTCCCTACGAGCAGTACTTC. Translation: CASSRPLAPYEQYF.

This clonotype has a handful of counts. J is TRBJ1-5 and V is TRBV4-1; 10 bases are a match to TRBD1. The CDR3 sequence is 15 residues long. Germline values: CDR1 MGHRA, CDR2 YSYEKL. V lost 3 bases and J lost 5; bases outside the gene matches: 4. This chain's CDR3 is CASSQGTGAHQPQHF. The CDR3 DNA reads as TGCGCCAGCAGCCAGGGGACAGGGGCCCATCAGCCCCAGCATTTT.

This clonotype was observed a single time. The chain has TRBV7-9 and TRBJ1-2; no firm D call. Germline V gene data show CDR1 as SEHNR and CDR2 as FQNEAQ (reference sequence). The CDR3 sequence is 15 residues long. The germline V and J ends were trimmed by 6 bases and 7 bases, with 21 bases remaining between them. The CDR3 spells CASSSGSAEGSGYTF. The CDR3 DNA follows: TGTGCCAGCAGTAGCGGGAGTGCCGAGGGATCTGGCTACACCTTC.

The genes are TRBV24-1 and TRBJ2-7; 9 bases match TRBD1. Trimming removed 7 bases from V and 2 bases from J; junction bases left unmatched: 11. The CDR3 sequence is 16 residues long. Germline values: CDR1 KGHDR, CDR2 SFDVKD. Here the CDR3 DNA reads TGTGCCACCAGCCCCGGGACAGGGCCATCGACCTACGAGCAGTACTTC. This encodes CATSPGTGPSTYEQYF.

To note about this clonotype: One end of the junction fails to match germline, which may point to a read error. The J gene is TRBJ2-7, the V gene TRBV5-1; 9 nucleotides agree with TRBD2. Germline V gene sequence: CDR1 SGHRS, CDR2 YFSETQ. CDR3 length: 13 residues. CDR3 in amino acids: CARSFSGSYEQYF. DNA for the CDR3: TGCGCCAGGAGCTTTAGCGGGAGCTACGAGCAGTACTTC.

The CDR3 region has the DNA TGTGCCAGCAGCAGACTAGCGGGAGGCGAGCAGTACTTC. Translated, it gives CASSRLAGGEQYF. The chain combines TRBV7-2 with TRBJ2-7, with 13 bases matching TRBD2. This CDR3 comprises 13 residues. Germline V gives CDR1 SGHTA, CDR2 FQGNSA. Trimming removed 5 bases from V and 6 bases from J; junction bases left unmatched: 1.

Ten or more counts support this clonotype. The genes are TRBV7-6 and TRBJ1-5, with a weak D call TRBD1 (6 bases). Germline V gives CDR1 SGHVS, CDR2 FNYEAQ. The CDR3 extends over 13 amino acids. V dropped 3 bases and J dropped 7 bases, with 10 bases sitting between them. CDR3 in amino acids: CASSLAGDQPQHF. DNA of the CDR3: TGTGCCAGCAGCTTGGCAGGGGACCAGCCCCAGCATTTT.

This clonotype was recorded many times. The chain couples TRBV7-2 to TRBJ2-5; no definite D call. CDR1 and CDR2 from the germline V gene are SGHTA and FQGNSA. The CDR3 extends over 14 amino acids. Between the trimmed V and J ends, which lost 1 base and 0 bases, there was a span of 6 bases. The CDR3 bases are TGTGCCAGCAGCTTAGACGAGTACCAAGAGACCCAGTACTTC. Its translation is CASSLDEYQETQYF. The entire variable domain, with the rest obtained from reference TRBV7-2 and TRBJ2-5, is as follows: GAGVSQSPSNKVTEKGKDVELRCDPISGHTALYWYRQSLGQGLEFLIYFQGNSAPDKSGLPSDRFSAERTGGSVSTLTIQRTQQEDSAVYLCASSLDEYQETQYFGPGTRLLVL.